The next 7 T cell receptor beta chains were all read from a single sample in a study of blood T cells in healthy people across ages. A J-beta primer mix and a sample-barcoded 5' primer were used in a second PCR of roughly 7 to 12 cycles. One entry per CDR3 protein, called by TCRdb with MiXCR from the 5' RACE reads. The repertoire has about 1.8 million distinct CDR3 sequences, about 50% of them found once; the top ten carry over 2%. Sequenced material: blood. The receptors derive from a woman aged 40 to 50 in good health.

The rearrangement links TRBV13 to TRBJ1-1; the match to TRBD1 covers 11 bases. V dropped 5 bases and J dropped 3; count of bases not matched to a gene: 2. CDR1 is PRHDT and CDR2 is FYEKMQ in the germline V gene (reference sequence). The CDR3 totals 14 residues. CDR3 residues: CASSQGQGDTEAFF. Here the CDR3 DNA reads TGTGCCAGCAGCCAGGGACAGGGGGACACTGAAGCTTTCTTT. The whole variable domain, remainder taken from reference TRBV13 and TRBJ1-1, is AAGVIQSPRHLIKEKRETATLKCYPIPRHDTVYWYQQGPGQDPQFLISFYEKMQSDKGSIPDRFSAQQFSDYHSELNMSSLELGDSALYFCASSQGQGDTEAFFGQGTRLTVV.

The chain is built from TRBV3-1 and TRBJ2-1; D unresolved. V dropped 0 bases and J dropped 9 bases, with 15 bases sitting between them. From germline, CDR1 is LGHDT and CDR2 YNNKEL (reference sequence). The CDR3 totals 15 residues. The CDR3 loop is CASSQDISWVREQFF. CDR3 sequence (DNA): TGTGCCAGCAGCCAAGATATTAGCTGGGTTCGTGAGCAGTTCTTC.

This clonotype was counted only a few times. CDR3 coding DNA: TGTGCCAGCAGTTTAGGGTGGTATGGCTACACCTTC. Encoded protein: CASSLGWYGYTF. The V gene is TRBV12-3 or TRBV12-4, the J gene TRBJ1-2; D is undetermined. This CDR3 contains 12 residues. Deletions cut 1 base from V and 5 bases from J, with 5 bases between.

The chain carries TRBV20-1 and TRBJ2-2; TRBD2 might be the D (6 bases). V lost 2 bases and J 0 bases, leaving 13 bases between the germline ends. Germline V lookup: CDR1 DFQATT, CDR2 SNEGSKA (reference sequence). This CDR3 spans 16 amino acids. CDR3 sequence (DNA): TGCAGTGCTAGAATTAGGAGGGCCGCGAACACCGGGGAGCTGTTTTTT. It specifies CSARIRRAANTGELFF.

The rearrangement uses TRBV9 and TRBJ1-1; possible D gene TRBD1, 6 bases. The CDR3 is 16 residues long. Germline CDR1 is SGDLS and CDR2 is YYNGEE. V lost 3 bases and J lost 4, with 19 bases in between. In nucleotides, the CDR3 is TGTGCCAGCAGCGGGGTATTGCAGACAGGTCTCACTGAAGCTTTCTTT. It is translated as CASSGVLQTGLTEAFF.

The chain uses TRBV2 and TRBJ1-6; D might be TRBD1 (5 bases). Germline V gene sequence: CDR1 SNHLY, CDR2 FYNNEI. With 2 bases removed from V and 8 bases from J, the gap between germline ends came to 7 bases. The CDR3 is 13 residues long. The CDR3 here is CASSELGDSPLHF. The CDR3 nucleotides read TGTGCCAGCAGTGAATTGGGGGATTCACCCCTCCACTTT. Supplemented by reference TRBV2 and TRBJ1-6, the full variable domain reads EPEVTQTPSHQVTQMGQEVILRCVPISNHLYFYWYRQILGQKVEFLVSFYNNEISEKSEIFDDQFSVERPDGSNFTLKIRSTKLEDSAMYFCASSELGDSPLHFGNGTRLTVT.

The chain carries TRBV27 and TRBJ2-1; 10 nucleotides match TRBD2. Trimming cost V 6 bases and J 5 bases; bases outside gene matches: 4. The CDR3 covers 14 residues. CDR1 MNHEY and CDR2 SMNVEV come from the germline V gene (reference sequence). The CDR3 loop is CASRKRGGHNEQFF. In nucleotides, the CDR3 is TGTGCCAGCAGGAAGCGGGGGGGCCACAATGAGCAGTTCTTC.